The 4 T cell receptor beta chains listed next were all sequenced from one sample in a study of molecular identifiers for immune sequencing clone quantification. TCRdb independently ran MiXCR on the PCR reads; one entry per CDR3 protein. The data hold some 320,000 distinct CDR3 sequences, with 20% to 25% observed a single time. What was sequenced was naive CD8+ T cells from blood, with Jurkat cell RNA spiked in. Noted subset: FACS-sorted CD8+CD4-CCR7+CD45RA+ naive T cells. All receptors come from a human donor in good health. Some libraries in this study had Jurkat cell RNA spiked in.

This clonotype has only a few counts. The rearrangement joins TRBV15 to TRBJ1-1; weak D call: TRBD1 (6 bases). Germline V gene data show CDR1 as LNHNV and CDR2 as YYDKDF (reference sequence). V was cut by 2 bases and J by 3 bases, with 19 bases left in between. CDR3 size: 17 residues. CDR3 in amino acids: CATSRNSGHQGYTEAFF. The CDR3 coding sequence is TGTGCCACCAGCAGAAATTCGGGACACCAAGGGTACACTGAAGCTTTCTTT. Full variable domain (missing parts from reference TRBV15 and TRBJ1-1): DAMVIQNPRYQVTQFGKPVTLSCSQTLNHNVMYWYQQKSSQAPKLLFHYYDKDFNNEADTPDNFQSRRPNTSFCFLDIRSPGLGDTAMYLCATSRNSGHQGYTEAFFGQGTRLTVV.

The chain carries TRBV28 and TRBJ2-1; a possible D gene is TRBD2 (5 bases). This CDR3 spans 17 amino acids. The V and J ends lost 1 base and 12 bases respectively, with 25 bases between them. Per germline, CDR1 MDHEN and CDR2 SYDVKM. DNA for the CDR3: TGTGCCAGCAGTTTATATGGTCCCCGCGACCCACTAGGAACGCAGTTCTTC. Protein product: CASSLYGPRDPLGTQFF.

Concerning this clonotype itself: A much bigger clone sits one base away, suggesting this may be a read error. This chain joins TRBV4-3 and TRBJ2-7; 8 nucleotides align to TRBD2. CDR3 length: 15 residues. CDR1 and CDR2 from the germline V gene are LGHNA and YSLEER. The ends lost 4 bases at V and 0 bases at J; junction bases unmatched: 5. The CDR3 region has the DNA TGCGCCAGCAGCCCGGGGGGGGAGCACTCCTACGAGCAGTACTTC. This encodes CASSPGGEHSYEQYF.

In this sample, this clonotype turned up many times. This rearrangement joins TRBV6-6 to TRBJ1-1, with D possibly matching TRBD1 (5 bases). The germline gives CDR1 MNHNY, CDR2 SVGAGI (reference sequence). This CDR3 has 14 residues. With 7 bases removed from V and 0 bases from J, the gap between germline ends came to 12 bases. The CDR3 loop reads CASIDRGMNTEAFF. The CDR3 DNA sequence: TGTGCCAGCATTGACAGAGGCATGAACACTGAAGCTTTCTTT.